Listed here is a single T cell receptor (beta chain). Its antigen remains unidentified. No base qualities exist here, and no much larger clone lies one base off it. V and J are trimmed by 4 bases and 4 bases, and the gene matches miss 15 bases of the junction. The CDR3 has 17 amino acids, counting the end cysteine and phenylalanine. The read is trimmed to its CDR3 DNA, 51 bases read in frame from base 1. The CDR1 and CDR2 encoded by the germline V gene (reference sequence) are SEHNR and FQNEAQ. The method behind the library was the immunoSEQ multiplex PCR assay. What TCRdb holds here is the immuneACCESS table cut down to in-frame rearrangements. Part of the clones is not present; checked against another copy, under half of the missing clones reflect an unresolved V gene, and the others are unexplained. The sample table records more than 25,000 clones; about nine tenths of these occur just once. The ten largest clonotypes hold approximately 6.8% of the sample.

This specimen comes from a study of T cell changes during pregnancy in multiple sclerosis (dated by TCRdb to between 2018 and 2021). Looking at the study overall: Changes in the T cell repertoire over the course of pregnancy were examined in this study in women with multiple sclerosis.

The V and J segments used are TRBV7-9 and TRBJ1-2; TRBD1 agrees with 7 junctional bases. The sequences come from CD8+ T cells from peripheral blood mononuclear cells, collected after pregnancy. The receptor was derived from a female donor with multiple sclerosis, enrolled in a pregnancy study. The DNA is as follows: TGTGCCAGCAGCTCTATACCCCTCGACCAGGGGGGCTATGGCTACACCTTC. Translated, it gives CASSSIPLDQGGYGYTF.